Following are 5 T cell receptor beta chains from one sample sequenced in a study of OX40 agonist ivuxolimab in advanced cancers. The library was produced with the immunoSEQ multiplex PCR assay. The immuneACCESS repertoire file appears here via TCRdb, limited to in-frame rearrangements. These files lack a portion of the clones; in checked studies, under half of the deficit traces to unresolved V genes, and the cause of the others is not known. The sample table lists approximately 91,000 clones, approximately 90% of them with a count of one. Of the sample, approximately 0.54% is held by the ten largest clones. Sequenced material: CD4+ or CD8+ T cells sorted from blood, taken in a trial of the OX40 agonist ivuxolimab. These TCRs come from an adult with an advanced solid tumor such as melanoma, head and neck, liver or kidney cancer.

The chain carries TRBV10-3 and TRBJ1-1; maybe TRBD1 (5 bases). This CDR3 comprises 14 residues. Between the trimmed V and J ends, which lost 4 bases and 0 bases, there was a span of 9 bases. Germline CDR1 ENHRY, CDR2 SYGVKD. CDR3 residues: CAISAGALNTEAFF. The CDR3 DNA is TGTGCCATCAGTGCCGGGGCCCTGAACACTGAAGCTTTCTTT.

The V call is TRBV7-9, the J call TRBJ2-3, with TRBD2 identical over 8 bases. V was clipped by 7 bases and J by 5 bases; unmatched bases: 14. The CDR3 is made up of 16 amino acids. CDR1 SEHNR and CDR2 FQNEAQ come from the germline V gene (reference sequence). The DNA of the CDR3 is TGTGCCAGCACGCTCAGCGGGCGGGGGGAGGGAGATACGCAGTATTTT. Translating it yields CASTLSGRGEGDTQYF.

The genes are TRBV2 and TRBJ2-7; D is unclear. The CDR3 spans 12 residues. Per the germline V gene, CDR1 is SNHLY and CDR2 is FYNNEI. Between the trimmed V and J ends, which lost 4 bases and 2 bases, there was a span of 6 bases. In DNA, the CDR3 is TGTGCCAGCAGTGGAGATGCCTACGAGCAGTACTTC. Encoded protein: CASSGDAYEQYF.

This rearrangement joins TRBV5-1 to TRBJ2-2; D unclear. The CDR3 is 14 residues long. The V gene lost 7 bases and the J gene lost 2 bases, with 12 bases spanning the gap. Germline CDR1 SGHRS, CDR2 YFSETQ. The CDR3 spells CASFPALNTGELFF. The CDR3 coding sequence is TGCGCCAGCTTCCCGGCCCTAAACACCGGGGAGCTGTTTTTT.

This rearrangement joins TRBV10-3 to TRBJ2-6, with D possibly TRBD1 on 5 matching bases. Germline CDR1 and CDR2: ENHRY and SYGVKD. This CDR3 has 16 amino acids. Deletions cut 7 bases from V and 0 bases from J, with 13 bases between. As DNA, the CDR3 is TGTGCCATCATGCAGGGCTTCCTCTCTGGGGCCAACGTCCTGACTTTC. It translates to CAIMQGFLSGANVLTF.